The following is a T cell receptor beta chain sequence with its context. Antigen specificity is unknown. Sequencing templates came from extracted RNA that was reverse transcribed into cDNA. The protocol was immunoSEQ multiplex PCR, while the TCRdb copy is restricted to in-frame clones and leaves out a portion. The repertoire consists of around 250,000 clones, with less than 80% occurring once and the leading ten covering about 1.3%. This CDR3 is 13 amino acids long. Between the trimmed V and J ends, which lost 6 bases and 7 bases, there was a span of 15 bases. Germline CDR1 reads MNHNS; CDR2 reads SASEGT. The data originate from a study of CD8+ T cells in alopecia areata. Study outcomes and limitations: Alopecia totalis/universalis scalp especially showed more expanded CD8+ clones than normal scalp.

The source material was CD4+ T cells sorted from blood, sampled at week 0. J is TRBJ1-2 and V is TRBV6-1, with D possibly TRBD1 on 5 matching bases. The source of this sequence is a human donor with alopecia areata. The CDR3 here is CASSSTGFGGYTF. CDR3 nucleotides: TGTGCCAGCAGCTCAACAGGATTCGGTGGCTACACCTTC.